This T cell receptor (beta chain) was identified during a study of blood T cell repertoires in COVID-19. Overall study: Samples came from the United States, Italy and Spain, spanning acute and convalescent COVID-19. The cDNA or gDNA used as material had been derived from T cells, B-cell-depleted T cells, or PBMCs.

J was trimmed by 7 bases and V by 5 bases; bases with no gene match: 16. The V gene's germline CDR1 is SGHTA and CDR2 FQGNSA. The CDR3 has 16 residues. Original processing methods: Quantification of nucleated cells was approximated via reference gene primer amplification. Clones were sequenced by immunoSEQ multiplex PCR, and TCRdb holds only the in-frame ones, with some missing. V, J and clone size derive from that table, while D and trimming were established from the DNA sequence. The sample has around 50,000 clones; roughly 90% are singletons. V usage is TRBV7-2 and J usage is TRBJ2-5; 7 nucleotides align to TRBD2. Sequencing input: peripheral blood. This sequence originates from a human donor in a cohort sampled during active COVID-19. CDR3 coding DNA: TGTGCCAGCAGCATCCCGTTGGGGGAGGGCGCTGGGACCCAGTACTTC. As protein: CASSIPLGEGAGTQYF.